A selection of T cell receptor beta chains follows, all from one sample in a study of T cell clonotyping in hematopoietic cell transplantation. The table came from immunoSEQ multiplex PCR; TCRdb's copy has only in-frame clones and leaves some out. The sample yields roughly 5,400 clones, roughly 85% seen once. This material consisted of peripheral blood mononuclear cells, taken before stem cell transplant. Source of these receptors: a man between 60 and 70 years old with acute myeloid leukemia. Some clones in this sample may be carry-over from other donors' samples. CDR3s include the opening cysteine and the closing phenylalanine or tryptophan. The D gene is left open where the match is weak. Not every row has a clone size; where given, it reads once, few, many or a size class.

V gene	D gene	CDR3 length	J gene	clone size	CDR3 DNA	CDR3 protein
TRBV6-5	.	14	TRBJ2-7	few	TGTGCCAGCAGTTATGTGGGGGGATCCTACGAGCAGTACTTC	CASSYVGGSYEQYF
TRBV11-3	TRBD2	15	TRBJ2-1	.	TGTGCCAGCAGCTTAGGCGGGGGGGCTTACAATGAGCAGTTCTTC	CASSLGGGAYNEQFF
TRBV7-2	.	14	TRBJ2-3	.	TGTGCCAGCAGCTTGCAGGGGTGGGCAGATACGCAGTATTTT	CASSLQGWADTQYF
TRBV5-4	.	15	TRBJ1-1	.	TGTGCCAGCAGCTTATCAGGGGCTGGGGGCACTGAAGCTTTCTTT	CASSLSGAGGTEAFF
TRBV29-1	.	11	TRBJ1-1	.	TGCAGCGTTGAACGGTGGACTGAAGCTTTCTTT	CSVERWTEAFF
TRBV5-1	TRBD2	15	TRBJ2-7	.	TGCGCCAGCAGCTTTACTAGCGGGATAGTCAACGAGCAGTACTTC	CASSFTSGIVNEQYF
TRBV11-1	.	14	TRBJ1-2	.	TGTGCCAGCACCTGGGGCAGGGGAGAATATGGCTACACCTTC	CASTWGRGEYGYTF
TRBV6-6	.	14	TRBJ2-2	.	TGTGCCAGCAGTTACCTACAGAACACCGGGGAGCTGTTTTTT	CASSYLQNTGELFF
TRBV7-9	.	14	TRBJ2-1	.	TGTGCCAGCAGCTTAGCCTCCAGCTACAATGAGCAGTTCTTC	CASSLASSYNEQFF
TRBV2	.	14	TRBJ1-1	.	TGTGCCAGCAGTGACAGGTCAATGAACACTGAAGCTTTCTTT	CASSDRSMNTEAFF
TRBV27	.	14	TRBJ1-1	.	TGTGCCAGCAGTTTATCGGGGAGACGGACTGAAGCTTTCTTT	CASSLSGRRTEAFF
TRBV5-1	.	13	TRBJ2-2	few	TGCGCCAGCAGCTTGGGGACCACCGGGGAGCTGTTTTTT	CASSLGTTGELFF
TRBV5-2	.	17	TRBJ2-6	.	TGTGCCAGCAAGACAGGAAGAGACACAAAGTCGGGCCAACGTCCTGACTTC	CASKTGRDTKSGQRPDF
TRBV27	.	13	TRBJ2-1	.	TGTGCCAGCAGTTTGGCAGAGATGTATGAGCAGTTCTTC	CASSLAEMYEQFF
TRBV29-1	.	15	TRBJ2-2	few	TGCAGCGTTGAACCTCACGACAGTGGTCCCGGGGAGCTGTTTTTT	CSVEPHDSGPGELFF
TRBV5-5	TRBD1	16	TRBJ1-2	.	TGTGCCAGCAGCTGGCGGAGTGGACAGGCGCACTATGGCTACACCTTC	CASSWRSGQAHYGYTF
TRBV4-1	TRBD2	17	TRBJ2-7	.	TGCGCCAGCAGCCAAGATCGCCGACTAGCGGAGTCCTACGAGCAGTACTTC	CASSQDRRLAESYEQYF
TRBV30	TRBD1	15	TRBJ2-4	.	TGTGCCTGGAGACGGACAGGGATAGCCAAAAACATTCAGTACTTC	CAWRRTGIAKNIQYF
TRBV4-1	TRBD2	15	TRBJ2-2	.	TGCGCCAGCAGCCAAGGAGGCGGGAGGCGGGGGGAGCTGTTTTTT	CASSQGGGRRGELFF
TRBV5-1	TRBD2	15	TRBJ2-3	.	TGCGCCAGCAGCCATAGCGGGGACAGCACAGATACGCAGTATTTT	CASSHSGDSTDTQYF
TRBV4-2	TRBD1	16	TRBJ2-7	.	TGTGCCAGCAGCCCGGGGACAGGGGGCCGTTGGGACGAGCAGTACTTC	CASSPGTGGRWDEQYF
TRBV27	TRBD2	18	TRBJ2-1	.	TGTGCCAGCAGTTATCGGGAGGGCCTTGGAGCCGTCTACAATGAGCAGTTCTTC	CASSYREGLGAVYNEQFF
TRBV6-5	TRBD1	12	TRBJ1-6	.	TGTGCCAGCGGGGACAGGGAGTTACCCCTCCACTTT	CASGDRELPLHF
TRBV2	TRBD1	14	TRBJ1-1	.	TGTGCCAGCAACCCGGGACAGCTTAGGACTGAAGCTTTCTTT	CASNPGQLRTEAFF
TRBV7-8	.	16	TRBJ1-4	.	TGTGCCAGCAGCCGAACCAGGGTTTTAACTAATGAAAAACTGTTTTTT	CASSRTRVLTNEKLFF
TRBV7-2	.	14	TRBJ1-6	once	TGTGCCAGCAGCTTAGGTCAGCCTACCTCACCCCTCCACTTT	CASSLGQPTSPLHF
TRBV6-1	.	12	TRBJ2-7	.	TGTGCCAGCAGCAGGTCGTCCAACGAGCAGTACTTC	CASSRSSNEQYF
TRBV11-3	.	14	TRBJ1-1	.	TGTGCCAGCAGAGTCGAGGGTGGTTACACTGAAGCTTTCTTT	CASRVEGGYTEAFF
TRBV5-8	.	13	TRBJ2-7	.	TGTGCCAGCAGCGCTACAGGGTTTCGCGAGCAGTACTTC	CASSATGFREQYF
TRBV18	.	14	TRBJ2-2	.	TGTGCCAGCTCACCGCTCGGGTACACCGGGGAGCTGTTTTTT	CASSPLGYTGELFF